This TCR beta chain was obtained from a study of blood T cell repertoires in COVID-19. Ages ranged from about 18 to 89 years, with residence in more than 20 US areas. The assay was immunoSEQ multiplex PCR, and TCRdb's table has in-frame clones only and misses some. This table holds 200,000 to 300,000 clones, around 88% found once. This receptor was identified in a woman aged 40-49 years with acute COVID-19. The material sequenced was PBMCs or T cells enriched from blood (not recorded which).

CDR3 sequence: CASSYNRGQETQYF. Written as DNA, the CDR3 is TGTGCCAGCAGTTACAATAGAGGCCAAGAGACCCAGTACTTC. The chain employs TRBV6-5 and TRBJ2-5; D unclear. Germline assignment: CDR1 MNHEY and CDR2 SVGAGI. With 2 bases removed from V and 1 base from J, the gap between germline ends came to 8 bases. The CDR3 runs 14 residues.